This passage covers 11 T cell receptor beta chains from one sample sequenced in a study of cytomegalovirus exposure and HLA in healthy donors. PCR involved 60 Vbeta and 13 Jbeta primers. Libraries were prepared by immunoSEQ multiplex PCR; TCRdb keeps only in-frame clonotypes and omits some of them. The sample has a few hundred thousand clones, over 70% seen once. Sequencing was done on a sample of PBMCs. Receptors originate from an older woman in good health and CMV-seropositive.

V usage is TRBV18 and J usage is TRBJ1-1; tentative D call: TRBD1 (5 bases). V lost 6 bases, J lost 3 bases, and 17 bases lay in between. The CDR3 consists of 15 residues. Germline V gene data show CDR1 as KGHSH and CDR2 as LQKENI. This CDR3 is CASSMTEGRDTEAFF. CDR3 nucleotides: TGTGCCAGCTCTATGACCGAGGGGAGGGACACTGAAGCTTTCTTT.

The chain links TRBV6-5 to TRBJ2-1; D ambiguous. Per germline, CDR1 MNHEY and CDR2 SVGAGI. Trimming cost V 0 bases and J 10 bases, with 7 bases left between them. This CDR3 is 12 amino acids long. The CDR3 bases are TGTGCCAGCAGTTACTCTAGCAGCGAGCAGTTCTTC. Encoded protein: CASSYSSSEQFF.

The chain carries TRBV27 and TRBJ2-3; D uncertain. V was trimmed by 0 bases and J by 4 bases, leaving 8 bases between them. This CDR3 has 14 amino acids. Per germline, CDR1 MNHEY and CDR2 SMNVEV (reference sequence). CDR3 bases: TGTGCCAGCAGTTTATCGCGTTTAGCAGATACGCAGTATTTT. It is translated as CASSLSRLADTQYF.

The gene calls are TRBV5-1 and TRBJ2-7; D possibly corresponds to TRBD2 (6 bases). Trimming pared 2 bases from V and 0 bases from J, leaving 12 bases between. This CDR3 region has 15 residues. Germline V gene lookup returns CDR1 SGHRS and CDR2 YFSETQ. The CDR3 DNA is TGCGCCAGCAGCTTTTCGGGACTGAGCTCCTACGAGCAGTACTTC. As protein: CASSFSGLSSYEQYF. Looking up the rest from reference TRBV5-1 and TRBJ2-7 gives the full variable domain: KAGVTQTPRYLIKTRGQQVTLSCSPISGHRSVSWYQQTPGQGLQFLFEYFSETQRNKGNFPGRFSGRQFSNSRSEMNVSTLELGDSALYLCASSFSGLSSYEQYFGPGTRLTVT.

CDR3 in amino acids: CASSLGGRRGQETQYF. In DNA, the CDR3 is TGTGCCAGCAGTTTAGGCGGGAGGAGGGGGCAAGAGACCCAGTACTTC. The chain has TRBV28 and TRBJ2-5, with 8 positions matching TRBD2. The ends lost 2 bases at V and 2 bases at J; junction bases unmatched: 7. Looked up from germline, CDR1 is MDHEN and CDR2 is SYDVKM. The CDR3 has 16 amino acids. Combining the CDR3 with reference TRBV28 and TRBJ2-5 gives the whole variable domain DVKVTQSSRYLVKRTGEKVFLECVQDMDHENMFWYRQDPGLGLRLIYFSYDVKMKEKGDIPEGYSVSREKKERFSLILESASTNQTSMYLCASSLGGRRGQETQYFGPGTRLLVL.

This clone showed up just once. DNA of the CDR3: TGTGCCAGCAGTTTAGCGGGAGGGCTGGGGGAGCAGTACTTC. It translates to CASSLAGGLGEQYF. This chain connects TRBV28 to TRBJ2-7, with 9 bases lining up with TRBD2. The CDR3 is made up of 14 amino acids. Germline loops: CDR1 MDHEN, CDR2 SYDVKM. Losses at the gene ends were 2 bases for V and 7 bases for J; bases not matched to a gene: 6.

The V gene is TRBV5-1, the J gene TRBJ2-1; 10 positions agree with TRBD2. CDR1 and CDR2 (germline): SGHRS, YFSETQ. V trimming: 4 bases; J trimming: 0 bases; junction bases outside the gene matches: 16. This CDR3 comprises 20 residues. DNA of the CDR3: TGCGCCAGCAGCCCCAGACCGGGACTAGCGAGCCCAATCTCCTACAATGAGCAGTTCTTC. Its translation: CASSPRPGLASPISYNEQFF.

The rearrangement links TRBV6-5 to TRBJ2-7; the D gene is possibly TRBD1 (5 bases). V was trimmed by 7 bases and J by 1 base, leaving 8 bases between them. The CDR3 length is 12 residues. Germline V CDR1 and CDR2: MNHEY, SVGAGI. In DNA form, the CDR3 reads TGTGCCAGCAAGGGGATGTCCTACGAGCAGTACTTC. Translating it yields CASKGMSYEQYF.

The gene calls are TRBV4-2 and TRBJ2-7, with 13 bases aligning to TRBD2. This CDR3 is 16 amino acids long. Germline V lookup: CDR1 LGHNA, CDR2 YNFKEQ. The V and J ends lost 0 bases and 6 bases, in that order; junction bases with no gene match: 5. The CDR3 here is CASSQDETSGRVEQYF. CDR3 DNA: TGTGCCAGCAGCCAAGATGAAACTAGCGGGAGGGTCGAGCAGTACTTC.

This chain connects TRBV27 to TRBJ2-1, with 8 bases fitting TRBD2. Trimming removed 5 bases from V and 2 bases from J; junction bases left unmatched: 8. The germline CDR1 and CDR2 sequences are MNHEY and SMNVEV (reference sequence). The CDR3 totals 16 residues. In DNA, the CDR3 is TGTGCCAGCAGTCTCCGTTCAGCGGGAGCCTACAATGAGCAGTTCTTC. Its protein is CASSLRSAGAYNEQFF.

V gene TRBV18 combines with J gene TRBJ1-2; 9 bases fit TRBD1. CDR1 and CDR2 (germline): KGHSH, LQKENI. J was trimmed by 4 bases and V by 3 bases; bases with no gene match: 3. This CDR3 has 14 amino acids. The CDR3 spells CASSPDRGGYGYTF. CDR3 coding DNA: TGTGCCAGCTCACCGGACAGGGGTGGCTATGGCTACACCTTC.